This T cell receptor beta chain was profiled in a study of blood T cell repertoires in COVID-19. Study overall: The study drew acute and convalescent COVID-19 samples from the United States, Italy and Spain. PBMCs, B-cell-depleted T cells, or T cells provided the cDNA or gDNA that made up the material.

Authors' processing steps: Estimates of nucleated cell counts were drawn from the amplification of reference gene primers. The assay was immunoSEQ multiplex PCR, and TCRdb's table has in-frame clones only and misses some. V and J calls and clone size are copied from that table; D and trimming were computed from the DNA. In the table there are just under 40,000 clones, 85% of which are singletons. Only one count was recorded for this clone. From germline, CDR1 is SQVTM and CDR2 ANQGSEA. The CDR3 covers 14 residues. With V trimmed by 5 bases and J by 0 bases, 6 bases remained unmatched. Sequenced input: peripheral blood. The sequence was obtained from a human donor in a cohort sampled during active COVID-19. The chain couples TRBV29-1 to TRBJ1-1; 7 bases agree with TRBD1. The CDR3 protein is CSVYRGGVNTEAFF. In nucleotides, the CDR3 is TGCAGCGTTTACAGGGGCGGAGTGAACACTGAAGCTTTCTTT.